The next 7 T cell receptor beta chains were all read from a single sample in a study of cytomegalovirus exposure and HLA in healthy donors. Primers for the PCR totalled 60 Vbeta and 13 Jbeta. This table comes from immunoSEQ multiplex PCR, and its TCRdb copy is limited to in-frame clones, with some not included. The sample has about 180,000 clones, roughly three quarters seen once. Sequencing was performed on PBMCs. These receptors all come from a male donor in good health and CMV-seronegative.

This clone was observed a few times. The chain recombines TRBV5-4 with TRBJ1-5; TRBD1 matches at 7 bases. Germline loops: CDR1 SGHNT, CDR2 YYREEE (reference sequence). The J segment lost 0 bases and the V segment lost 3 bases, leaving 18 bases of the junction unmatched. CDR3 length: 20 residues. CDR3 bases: TGTGCCAGCAGCTCACAGCAATCGCCGGGACAGCTAAATAGCAATCAGCCCCAGCATTTT. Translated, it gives CASSSQQSPGQLNSNQPQHF. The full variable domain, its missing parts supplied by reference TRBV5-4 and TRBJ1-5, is ETGVTQSPTHLIKTRGQQVTLRCSSQSGHNTVSWYQQALGQGPQFIFQYYREEENGRGNFPPRFSGLQFPNYSSELNVNALELDDSALYLCASSSQQSPGQLNSNQPQHFGDGTRLSIL.

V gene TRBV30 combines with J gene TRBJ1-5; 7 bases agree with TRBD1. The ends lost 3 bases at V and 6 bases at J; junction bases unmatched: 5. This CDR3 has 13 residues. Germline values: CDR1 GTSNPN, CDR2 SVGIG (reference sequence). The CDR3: CAWSAGGTQPQHF. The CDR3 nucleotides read TGTGCCTGGAGCGCAGGGGGGACTCAGCCCCAGCATTTT.

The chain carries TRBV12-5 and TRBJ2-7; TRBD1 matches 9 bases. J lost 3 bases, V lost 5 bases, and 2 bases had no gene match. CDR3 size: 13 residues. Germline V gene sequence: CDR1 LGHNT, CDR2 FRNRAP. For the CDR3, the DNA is TGTGCTAGTGGTCTGGACAGGGGCTACGAGCAGTACTTC. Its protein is CASGLDRGYEQYF.

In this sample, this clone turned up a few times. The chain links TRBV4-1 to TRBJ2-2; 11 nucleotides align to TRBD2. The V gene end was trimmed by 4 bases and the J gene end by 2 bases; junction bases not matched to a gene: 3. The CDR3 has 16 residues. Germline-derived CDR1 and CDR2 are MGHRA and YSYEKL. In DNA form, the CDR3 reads TGCGCCAGCAGCCTAGGGACTAGCGGTAACACCGGGGAGCTGTTTTTT. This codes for CASSLGTSGNTGELFF.

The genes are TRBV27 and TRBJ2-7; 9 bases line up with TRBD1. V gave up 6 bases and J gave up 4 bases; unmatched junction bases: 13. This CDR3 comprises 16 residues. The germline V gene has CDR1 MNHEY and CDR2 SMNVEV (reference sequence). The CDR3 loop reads CASRPRTGTGFYEQYF. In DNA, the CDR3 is TGTGCCAGCAGACCCAGAACCGGGACAGGGTTTTACGAGCAGTACTTC.

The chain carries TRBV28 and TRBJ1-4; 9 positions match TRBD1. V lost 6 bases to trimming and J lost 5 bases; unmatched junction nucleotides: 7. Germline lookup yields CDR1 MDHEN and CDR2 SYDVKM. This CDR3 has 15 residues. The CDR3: CASSRPGQGNEKLFF. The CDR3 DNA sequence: TGTGCCAGCAGCCGCCCGGGACAGGGAAATGAAAAACTGTTTTTT.

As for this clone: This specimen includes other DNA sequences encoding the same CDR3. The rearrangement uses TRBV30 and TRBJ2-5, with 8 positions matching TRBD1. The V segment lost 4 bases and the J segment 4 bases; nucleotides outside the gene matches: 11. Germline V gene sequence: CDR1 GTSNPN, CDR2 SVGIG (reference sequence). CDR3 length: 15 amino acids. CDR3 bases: TGTGCCTGGAAGGTTTGGCAGGGGGCCGGAGAGACCCAGTACTTC. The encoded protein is CAWKVWQGAGETQYF.